Reported below is one T cell receptor beta chain. These data come from a study of T-cell reconstitution after alpha-beta-depleted transplantation in children. There are 16 residues in the CDR3. Germline CDR1 is SGHVS and CDR2 is FNYEAQ. Between the trimmed V and J ends, which lost 3 bases and 0 bases, there was a span of 12 bases. Using unique molecular identifiers, the investigators prepared the TCRbeta library. MiXCR, applied by TCRdb to the PCR reads, yields one record per CDR3 protein. The repertoire holds nearly 550,000 distinct CDR3 sequences, with about a sixth as singletons. The sequence derives from a human donor who donated a stem cell graft to a child with acute lymphoblastic leukemia. The V call is TRBV7-6, the J call TRBJ1-3, with a tentative D call TRBD1 (5 bases). Sequenced here: PBMCs from the stem cell graft donor, sampled from the stem cell graft. CDR3 sequence (DNA): TGTGCCAGCAGCTTCGGGGGAGGGCTCTCTGGAAACACCATATATTTT. As protein: CASSFGGGLSGNTIYF. Supplemented by reference TRBV7-6 and TRBJ1-3, the full variable domain reads GAGVSQSPRYKVTKRGQDVALRCDPISGHVSLYWYRQALGQGPEFLTYFNYEAQQDKSGLPNDRFSAERPEGSISTLTIQRTEQRDSAMYRCASSFGGGLSGNTIYFGEGSWLTVV.